This T cell receptor beta chain was identified in a study of blood T cell repertoires in COVID-19. Study-wide background: The origin of the acute and convalescent COVID-19 samples was the United States, Italy and Spain. In each case, the material was cDNA or gDNA derived from T cells, B-cell-depleted T cells, or PBMCs.

Assay used: immunoSEQ multiplex PCR; TCRdb lists only in-frame clones, some missing. The repertoire has 200,000 to 250,000 clones, 80% to 90% of them found once; the top ten carry about 4%. Individuals drawn from about two dozen US areas were roughly 18 to 95 years old. Individuals in the exposed group had encountered a COVID-19 case within 2 weeks preceding study entry. The CDR3 runs 15 residues. V was pared by 2 bases and J by 6 bases, with 3 bases of the junction left unmatched. The V gene's germline CDR1 is GTSNPN and CDR2 SVGIG (reference sequence). The V and J genes are TRBV30 and TRBJ2-1, with TRBD2 identical over 14 bases. The specimen sequenced was PBMCs or T cells enriched from blood (not recorded which). The TCR was taken from a woman under 40 who had been exposed to COVID-19. In DNA, the CDR3 is TGTGCCTGGAGTCGGGGACTAGCGGGGGTCAATGAGCAGTTCTTC. Its protein is CAWSRGLAGVNEQFF. The whole variable domain, remainder taken from reference TRBV30 and TRBJ2-1, is SQTIHQWPATLVQPVGSPLSLECTVEGTSNPNLYWYRQAAGRGLQLLFYSVGIGQISSEVPQNLSASRPQDRQFILSSKKLLLSDSGFYLCAWSRGLAGVNEQFFGPGTRLTVL.